This T cell receptor beta chain appears in the sequencing data of a study of T-cell memory formation after mild COVID-19. Across the whole study: TCR clustering was largely donor specific.

Using its own MiXCR run on the 5' RACE reads, TCRdb lists one record per CDR3 protein. The table has under 300,000 distinct CDR3 sequences, roughly 9.4% seen once. Findings and limits, study-wide: Clones that contracted clustered mainly in CM and EM if CD4+ and in EMRA if CD8+. Detection of some responders pre-infection suggested pre-existing cross-reactive memory T cells participated.

CDR1 is DFQATT, CDR2 SNEGSKA, per germline (reference sequence). The CDR3 spans 14 residues. V was cut by 6 bases and J by 0 bases, with 13 bases left in between. There are a few counts of this clonotype. The antigen remains unidentified. Source material: PBMCs or a T cell subset sorted from them (not recorded which). The source is a man aged 18-30 years who had mild COVID-19 (a few samples of this study predate the infection). Cell type and time point are not known. This rearrangement joins TRBV20-1 to TRBJ2-3; D uncertain. DNA of the CDR3: TGCAGTGCCCCCCTAGTCGCCAGCACAGATACGCAGTATTTT. This encodes CSAPLVASTDTQYF.